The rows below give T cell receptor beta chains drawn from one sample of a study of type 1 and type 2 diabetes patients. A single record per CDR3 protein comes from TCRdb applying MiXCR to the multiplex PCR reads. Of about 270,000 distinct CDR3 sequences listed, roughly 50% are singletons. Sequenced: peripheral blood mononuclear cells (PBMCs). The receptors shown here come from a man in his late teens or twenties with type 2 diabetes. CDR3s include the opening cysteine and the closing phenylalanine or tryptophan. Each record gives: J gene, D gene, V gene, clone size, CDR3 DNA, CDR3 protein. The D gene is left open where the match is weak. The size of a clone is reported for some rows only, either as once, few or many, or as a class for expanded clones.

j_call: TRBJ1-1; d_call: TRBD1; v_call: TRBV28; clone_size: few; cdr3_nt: TGTGCCAGCAGTTTACCGACAGGGGGGATGAACACTGAAGCTTTCTTT; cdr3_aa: CASSLPTGGMNTEAFF
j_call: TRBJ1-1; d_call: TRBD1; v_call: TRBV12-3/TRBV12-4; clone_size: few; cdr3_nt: TGTGCCAGCAGATACCAGGGGGCGGTGGACACTGAAGCTTTCTTT; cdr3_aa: CASRYQGAVDTEAFF
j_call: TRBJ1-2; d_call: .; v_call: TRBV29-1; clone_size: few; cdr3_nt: TGCAGCGTTGAGTCAGGGGTCCATGGCTACACCTTC; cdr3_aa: CSVESGVHGYTF
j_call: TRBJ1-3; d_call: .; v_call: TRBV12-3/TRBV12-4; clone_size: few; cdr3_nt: TGTGCCAGCAGTTTAGAAGTTGGAAACACCATATATTTT; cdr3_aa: CASSLEVGNTIYF
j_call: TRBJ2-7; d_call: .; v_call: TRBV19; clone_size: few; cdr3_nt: TGTGCCATCGGGGGCGGGGACATCTCGTACGAGCAGTACTTC; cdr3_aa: CAIGGGDISYEQYF
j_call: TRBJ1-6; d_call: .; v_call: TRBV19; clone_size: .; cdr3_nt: TGTGCCAGCCGCCCCTTGACCCAGGGTTCTTGGTCACCCCTCCACTTT; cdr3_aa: CASRPLTQGSWSPLHF
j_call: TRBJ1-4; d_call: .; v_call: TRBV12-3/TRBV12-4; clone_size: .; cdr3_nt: TGTGCCAGCAGTCCCCCCGGGACCAATGAAAAACTGTTTTTT; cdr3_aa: CASSPPGTNEKLFF
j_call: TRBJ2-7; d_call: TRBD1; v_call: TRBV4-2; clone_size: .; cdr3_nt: TGTGCCAGCAGTTTAACAGGGGGCACCTCCTACGAGCAGTACTTC; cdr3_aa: CASSLTGGTSYEQYF
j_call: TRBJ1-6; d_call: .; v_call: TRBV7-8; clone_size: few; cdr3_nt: TGTGCCAGCAGCTTAGCCGGGGCAAGCTCCTATAATTCACCCCTCCACTTT; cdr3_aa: CASSLAGASSYNSPLHF
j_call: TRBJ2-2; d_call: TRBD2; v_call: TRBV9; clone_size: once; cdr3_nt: TGTGCCAGCAGCACGCTTACTAGCGGAGGACCCGGGGAGCTGTTTTTT; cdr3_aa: CASSTLTSGGPGELFF
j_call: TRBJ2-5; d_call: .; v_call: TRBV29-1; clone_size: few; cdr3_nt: TGCAGCGTTGAAGAACAGGGGACCCAGTACTTC; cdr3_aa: CSVEEQGTQYF
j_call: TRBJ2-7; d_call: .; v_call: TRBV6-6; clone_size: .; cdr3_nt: TGTGCCAGCAGAAGCGAAGGAAGCTCCTACGAGCAGTACTTC; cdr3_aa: CASRSEGSSYEQYF
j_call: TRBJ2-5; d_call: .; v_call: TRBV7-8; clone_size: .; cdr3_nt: TGTGCCAGCAGCTTGGCTAGCCAAGAGACCCAGTACTTC; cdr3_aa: CASSLASQETQYF
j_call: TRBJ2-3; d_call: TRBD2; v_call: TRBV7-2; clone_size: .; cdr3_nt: TGTGCCAGCAGCTCAACCCGGGGACTAGCGGGGGCGGGTAGAACGCAGTATTTT; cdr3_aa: CASSSTRGLAGAGRTQYF
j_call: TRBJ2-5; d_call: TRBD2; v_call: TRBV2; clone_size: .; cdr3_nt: TGTGCCAGCAGTGGACTAGCGGGGGGCCCACAAGAGACCCAGTACTTC; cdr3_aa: CASSGLAGGPQETQYF
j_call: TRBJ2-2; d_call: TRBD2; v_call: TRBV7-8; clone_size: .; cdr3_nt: TGTGCCAGCAGCACTACTAGCGGAGGGGCCGGGGAGCTGTTTTTT; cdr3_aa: CASSTTSGGAGELFF
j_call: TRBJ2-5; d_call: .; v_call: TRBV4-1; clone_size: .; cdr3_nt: TGCGCCAGCAGCCAAGCTTGGCGGGCTCAAGAGACCCAGTACTTC; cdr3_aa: CASSQAWRAQETQYF
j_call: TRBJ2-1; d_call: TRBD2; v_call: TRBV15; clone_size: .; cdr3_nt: TGTGCCACCAGCAGAGAAGGGGCCGGACTAGCCTACAATGAGCAGTTCTTC; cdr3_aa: CATSREGAGLAYNEQFF
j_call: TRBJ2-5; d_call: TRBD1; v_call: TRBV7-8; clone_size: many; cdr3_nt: TGTGCCAGCAGCCGACAGGGACGAGAGACCCAGTACTTC; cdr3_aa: CASSRQGRETQYF
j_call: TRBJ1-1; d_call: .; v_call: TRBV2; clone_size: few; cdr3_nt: TGTGCCAGCAGTGACGAGATTTGGGCCGTAGGTGAAGCTTTCTTT; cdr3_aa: CASSDEIWAVGEAFF
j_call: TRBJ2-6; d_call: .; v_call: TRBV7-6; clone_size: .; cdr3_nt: TGTGCCAGCAGCCACTCGGGCCTTGGGAGCTCTGGGGCCAACGTCCTGACTTTC; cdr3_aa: CASSHSGLGSSGANVLTF
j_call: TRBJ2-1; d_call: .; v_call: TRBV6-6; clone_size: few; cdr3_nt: TGTGCCAGCAGAGGAGGGGGGGTAGCCTACAATGAGCAGTTCTTC; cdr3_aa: CASRGGGVAYNEQFF
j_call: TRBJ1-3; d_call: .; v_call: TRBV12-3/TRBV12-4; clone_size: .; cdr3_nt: TGTGCCACGCGGACAGAGAGAAACACCATATATTTT; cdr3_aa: CATRTERNTIYF
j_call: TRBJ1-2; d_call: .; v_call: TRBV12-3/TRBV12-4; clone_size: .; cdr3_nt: TGTGCCAGCAGTTTGGGGGCTACAAGGTTTGGCTACACCTTC; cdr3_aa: CASSLGATRFGYTF